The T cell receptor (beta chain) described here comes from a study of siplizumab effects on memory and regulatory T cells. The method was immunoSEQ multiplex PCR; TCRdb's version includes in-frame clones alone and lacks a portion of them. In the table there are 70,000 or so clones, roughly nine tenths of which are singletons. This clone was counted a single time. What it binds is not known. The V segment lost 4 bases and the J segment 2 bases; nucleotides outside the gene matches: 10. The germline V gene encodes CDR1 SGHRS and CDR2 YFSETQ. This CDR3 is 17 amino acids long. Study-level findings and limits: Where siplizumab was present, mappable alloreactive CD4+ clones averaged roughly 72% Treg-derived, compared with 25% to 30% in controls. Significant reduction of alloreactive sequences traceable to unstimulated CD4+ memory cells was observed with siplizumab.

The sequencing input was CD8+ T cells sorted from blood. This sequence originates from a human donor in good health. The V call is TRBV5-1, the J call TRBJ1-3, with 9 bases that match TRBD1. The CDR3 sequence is CASSQLPTGGTGNTIYF. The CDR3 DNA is TGCGCCAGCAGCCAGCTTCCCACAGGGGGCACTGGAAACACCATATATTTT.